These 6 T cell receptor beta chains came from one sample sequenced in a study of cytomegalovirus exposure and HLA in healthy donors. 13 Jbeta primers and 60 Vbeta primers were used for the PCR. The repertoire was sequenced with immunoSEQ multiplex PCR; TCRdb's copy has only in-frame clones and lacks some. The sample gives roughly 98,000 clones, around 82% of which show up once; more than 3% is in the top ten. Sequenced input: PBMCs. These receptors all come from a man aged 35-49 years in good health and CMV-seronegative.

The chain combines TRBV30 with TRBJ1-2; tentatively, D is TRBD1 (5 bases). The CDR3 loop spans 17 amino acids. V shed 4 bases and J shed 10 bases, with 31 bases lying between them. Germline V gene data show CDR1 as GTSNPN and CDR2 as SVGIG (reference sequence). The CDR3 sequence: CAWMGGSPSLGPWDYTF. The CDR3 DNA follows: TGTGCCTGGATGGGGGGGAGCCCTAGCCTCGGACCATGGGACTACACCTTC.

Comments on this clone: One end of the junction varies from germline; a read error may be responsible. The chain combines TRBV2 with TRBJ2-6; 9 bases match TRBD1. In germline, CDR1 is SNHLY, CDR2 FYNNEI. The CDR3 runs 16 residues. CDR3 bases: TGTGCCAGCGGTACCGGGACAGGGAATGGGGCCGACGTCCTGACTTTC. Its protein product is CASGTGTGNGADVLTF.

V and J are TRBV6-5 and TRBJ2-7, with a possible D match to TRBD2 (7 bases). Trimming took 7 bases from V and 4 from J, leaving 17 bases between them. CDR1 and CDR2 from the germline V gene are MNHEY and SVGAGI. This CDR3 comprises 14 residues. CDR3 DNA: TGTGCCAGCAACCCGGGGGGCACAAATTACGAGCAGTACTTC. This gives the protein CASNPGGTNYEQYF.

The chain couples TRBV5-4 to TRBJ1-2; TRBD1 aligns across 8 bases. This CDR3 spans 14 amino acids. Trimming cost V 4 bases and J 4 bases; bases outside gene matches: 6. Germline V CDR1 and CDR2: SGHNT, YYREEE (reference sequence). As DNA, the CDR3 is TGTGCCAGCAGCGAGGGACAGGTGATCTATGGCTACACCTTC. This translates into CASSEGQVIYGYTF.

The J gene is TRBJ2-5, the V gene TRBV19, with TRBD1 identical over 8 bases. CDR1 is LNHDA and CDR2 is SQIVND in the germline V gene (reference sequence). The junction had 9 bases not matched to a gene; V was cut back by 4 bases and J by 5 bases. The CDR3 is made up of 15 amino acids. The CDR3 sequence is CASSKGQGSAETQYF. For the CDR3, the DNA is TGTGCCAGTAGTAAAGGACAGGGCTCCGCGGAGACCCAGTACTTC.

The chain links TRBV11-2 to TRBJ1-6; possible D gene TRBD1, 5 bases. Germline CDR1 and CDR2: SGHAT and FQNNGV. V was clipped by 1 base and J by 8 bases, with 12 bases between them. The CDR3 contains 15 residues. CDR3 bases: TGTGCCAGCAGCTTAGGGGGATGGGGGGATTCACCCCTCCACTTT. This gives the protein CASSLGGWGDSPLHF.